These T cell receptor beta chains were read from a single sample in a study of blood T cell repertoires in COVID-19. Method: immunoSEQ multiplex PCR; TCRdb's copy keeps in-frame clones and lacks some. The repertoire holds 160,000 or so clones, with roughly 81% as singletons. Sequenced: peripheral blood. The receptors originated from a man aged 40-50 years with acute or convalescent COVID-19. Each CDR3 is given with its conserved first and last residue. The order of the fields is J gene, D gene, clone size, V gene, CDR3 DNA, CDR3 protein. The D gene is left open where the match is weak. Size is omitted from some rows. Given values are once, few, many or a class for expanded clones.

J gene: TRBJ2-5; D gene: TRBD2; clone size: -; V gene: TRBV3-1/TRBV3-2; CDR3 DNA: TGTGCCAGCAGCCGATCGGGATTAGCGGGGATCCAAGAGACCCAGTACTTC; CDR3 protein: CASSRSGLAGIQETQYF
J gene: TRBJ2-4; D gene: -; clone size: -; V gene: TRBV4-1; CDR3 DNA: TGCGCCAGCAGCCCGGTCTCGGGGAAGAACATTCAGTACTTC; CDR3 protein: CASSPVSGKNIQYF
J gene: TRBJ1-2; D gene: -; clone size: once; V gene: TRBV12-3/TRBV12-4; CDR3 DNA: TGTGCCAGCAGTCCAGACAGCTATGGCTACACCTTC; CDR3 protein: CASSPDSYGYTF
J gene: TRBJ1-4; D gene: -; clone size: -; V gene: TRBV19; CDR3 DNA: TGTGCCAGTAGTATTCGGGGGATACCTAATGAAAAACTGTTTTTT; CDR3 protein: CASSIRGIPNEKLFF
J gene: TRBJ1-4; D gene: TRBD1; clone size: -; V gene: TRBV4-2; CDR3 DNA: TGTGCCAGCAGCCAAGATCGGTCAGGGGGAGGTGAAAAACTGTTTTTT; CDR3 protein: CASSQDRSGGGEKLFF
J gene: TRBJ1-6; D gene: -; clone size: -; V gene: TRBV5-6; CDR3 DNA: TGTGCCAGCAGCTTCCGGGACAAAACGAATTCACCCCTCCACTTT; CDR3 protein: CASSFRDKTNSPLHF
J gene: TRBJ2-1; D gene: TRBD2; clone size: -; V gene: TRBV2; CDR3 DNA: TGTGCCAGCACCACCGGACTAGCGGGGGGGCGGAATGAGCAGTTCTTC; CDR3 protein: CASTTGLAGGRNEQFF
J gene: TRBJ1-1; D gene: -; clone size: -; V gene: TRBV14; CDR3 DNA: TGTGCCAGCAGCGTAACAGGGCCGAACACTGAAGCTTTCTTT; CDR3 protein: CASSVTGPNTEAFF
J gene: TRBJ2-1; D gene: -; clone size: -; V gene: TRBV6-2/TRBV6-3; CDR3 DNA: TGTGCCAGCAGTGGGGGGACTTTAAATGAGCAGTTCTTC; CDR3 protein: CASSGGTLNEQFF
J gene: TRBJ1-6; D gene: TRBD1; clone size: -; V gene: TRBV4-1; CDR3 DNA: TGCGCCAGCAGCCGCTTGGGACAGACTGATAATTCACCCCTCCACTTT; CDR3 protein: CASSRLGQTDNSPLHF
J gene: TRBJ2-1; D gene: TRBD1; clone size: -; V gene: TRBV7-3; CDR3 DNA: TGTGCCAGCAGCTCCCCGACAGGGAGCTCCTACAATGAGCAGTTCTTC; CDR3 protein: CASSSPTGSSYNEQFF
J gene: TRBJ1-3; D gene: -; clone size: -; V gene: TRBV6-5; CDR3 DNA: TGTGCCAGCATCTCAGACTTAAATCCTGGAAACACCATATATTTT; CDR3 protein: CASISDLNPGNTIYF
J gene: TRBJ1-1; D gene: -; clone size: -; V gene: TRBV5-4; CDR3 DNA: TGTGCCAGCAGCTTGGACCCGACAGGGAACACTGAAGCTTTCTTT; CDR3 protein: CASSLDPTGNTEAFF
J gene: TRBJ2-3; D gene: -; clone size: -; V gene: TRBV4-2; CDR3 DNA: TGTGCCAGCAGCCCGGGGGGCATGGCGGATACGCAGTATTTT; CDR3 protein: CASSPGGMADTQYF
J gene: TRBJ2-3; D gene: -; clone size: -; V gene: TRBV12-3/TRBV12-4; CDR3 DNA: TGTGCCAGCAGTAGCAGGGCGGATACGCAGTATTTT; CDR3 protein: CASSSRADTQYF
J gene: TRBJ2-1; D gene: TRBD2; clone size: -; V gene: TRBV7-2; CDR3 DNA: TGTGCCAGCAGCTTAGTGGGGACTAGCGGGCGAAGCTCCTACAATGAGCAGTTCTTC; CDR3 protein: CASSLVGTSGRSSYNEQFF
J gene: TRBJ1-1; D gene: TRBD1; clone size: -; V gene: TRBV29-1; CDR3 DNA: TGCAGCTACGGACAGGCCGGGTTGGAAGCTTTCTTT; CDR3 protein: CSYGQAGLEAFF
J gene: TRBJ1-5; D gene: -; clone size: -; V gene: TRBV6-5; CDR3 DNA: TGTGCCAGCAGCGAGGGAGATCAGCCCCAGCATTTT; CDR3 protein: CASSEGDQPQHF
J gene: TRBJ2-1; D gene: -; clone size: -; V gene: TRBV20-1; CDR3 DNA: TGCAGTGCTACTCCCGGCAATGAGCAGTTCTTC; CDR3 protein: CSATPGNEQFF
J gene: TRBJ1-1; D gene: -; clone size: -; V gene: TRBV19; CDR3 DNA: TGTGCCAGTACAGGGCTCAGGGAGAACACTGAAGCTTTCTTT; CDR3 protein: CASTGLRENTEAFF
J gene: TRBJ1-1; D gene: -; clone size: -; V gene: TRBV2; CDR3 DNA: TGTGCCAGCAGTCCTTTTTCCCGGCGGGCTGAAGCTTTCTTT; CDR3 protein: CASSPFSRRAEAFF
J gene: TRBJ2-3; D gene: TRBD1; clone size: -; V gene: TRBV5-4; CDR3 DNA: TGTGCCAGCAGCGGAGGACAGGGGTTTAACACAGATACGCAGTATTTT; CDR3 protein: CASSGGQGFNTDTQYF
J gene: TRBJ2-7; D gene: TRBD1; clone size: -; V gene: TRBV6-5; CDR3 DNA: TGTGCCAGCAGTTACTGGAGACAGGGGAACTACGAGCAGTACTTC; CDR3 protein: CASSYWRQGNYEQYF
J gene: TRBJ1-5; D gene: -; clone size: once; V gene: TRBV19; CDR3 DNA: TGTGCCAGTAGTATAGTATTTGGAGAGCTTCAGCCCCAGCATTTT; CDR3 protein: CASSIVFGELQPQHF
J gene: TRBJ1-6; D gene: TRBD1; clone size: -; V gene: TRBV19; CDR3 DNA: TGTGCCAGTAAGATCAGACCGGGACAGGGTGTTAACTCCTATAATTCACCCCTCCACTTT; CDR3 protein: CASKIRPGQGVNSYNSPLHF
J gene: TRBJ2-7; D gene: -; clone size: few; V gene: TRBV14; CDR3 DNA: TGTGCCAGCAGCCAAGAAGTCTACTCCGAGCAGTACTTC; CDR3 protein: CASSQEVYSEQYF
J gene: TRBJ1-2; D gene: TRBD1; clone size: -; V gene: TRBV6-6; CDR3 DNA: TGTGCCAGCAGTTCCCGTTCGGGACAGGGCTCTGGCTACACCTTC; CDR3 protein: CASSSRSGQGSGYTF
J gene: TRBJ2-1; D gene: TRBD2; clone size: -; V gene: TRBV18; CDR3 DNA: TGTGCCAGCTCATCACGGACTAGCGGGGGGAATGATGAGCAGTTCTTC; CDR3 protein: CASSSRTSGGNDEQFF
J gene: TRBJ1-2; D gene: -; clone size: -; V gene: TRBV5-1; CDR3 DNA: TGCGCCAGCAGCCACCGGGAGGGGAGCTATGGCTACACCTTC; CDR3 protein: CASSHREGSYGYTF
J gene: TRBJ1-3; D gene: -; clone size: -; V gene: TRBV11-2; CDR3 DNA: TGTGCCAGCAGCGACACAGGCCTCTCTGGAAACACCATATATTTT; CDR3 protein: CASSDTGLSGNTIYF
J gene: TRBJ2-7; D gene: -; clone size: -; V gene: TRBV6-5; CDR3 DNA: TGTGCCAGCAGTTACTCGAGACAGAGCTACGAGCAGTACTTC; CDR3 protein: CASSYSRQSYEQYF
J gene: TRBJ2-1; D gene: TRBD2; clone size: -; V gene: TRBV18; CDR3 DNA: TGTGCCAGCTTACAGAGTCTAGCGGGGGCTTACAATGAGCAGTTCTTC; CDR3 protein: CASLQSLAGAYNEQFF
J gene: TRBJ2-7; D gene: -; clone size: -; V gene: TRBV18; CDR3 DNA: TGTGCCAGCTCACCACCGGCGGGGAACAGTGTTGAGCAGTACTTC; CDR3 protein: CASSPPAGNSVEQYF
J gene: TRBJ2-7; D gene: -; clone size: -; V gene: TRBV21-1; CDR3 DNA: TGTGCCAGCAGCAGACGGACAAGATACTACGAGCAGTACTTC; CDR3 protein: CASSRRTRYYEQYF
J gene: TRBJ2-1; D gene: -; clone size: -; V gene: TRBV11-1; CDR3 DNA: TGTGCCAGCAGCCGAGACTACAATGAGCAGTTCTTC; CDR3 protein: CASSRDYNEQFF
J gene: TRBJ2-3; D gene: TRBD1; clone size: -; V gene: TRBV24-1; CDR3 DNA: TGTGCCACCAGTGATTTGGCCCCCGGGACAGGGGGTACAGATACGCAGTATTTT; CDR3 protein: CATSDLAPGTGGTDTQYF
J gene: TRBJ1-1; D gene: -; clone size: -; V gene: TRBV5-1; CDR3 DNA: TGCGCCAGCAGCTTGATATCAGTCAGGACTGAAGCTTTCTTT; CDR3 protein: CASSLISVRTEAFF